Each of the 31 T cell receptor beta chains below was sequenced from the same sample in a study of T cells in localized non-small cell lung cancer (dated by TCRdb to 2018 to 2020). The library was made by the immunoSEQ multiplex PCR assay. TCRdb limited this immuneACCESS table to in-frame rearrangements with V and J called. A share of clones is missing; checked studies link under half to unresolved V genes, and the rest is unexplained. The sample contains tens of thousands of clones, around 90% of them found a single time. The ten largest clones take up around 15% of the sample. The sequencing here drew on peripheral blood, taken before any cancer treatment. These receptors all stem from a man between 40 and 75 years old with stage I squamous cell lung carcinoma.

The chain is built from TRBV29-1 and TRBJ1-2; a weak D match, TRBD1 (6 bases). V lost 3 bases to trimming and J lost 4 bases, with 18 bases between them. CDR3 length equals 15 residues. Germline V gene data show CDR1 as SQVTM and CDR2 as ANQGSEA. CDR3 DNA: TGCAGCGTTGATGAGGGGGAAAGGGGTTCCTATGGCTACACCTTC. As protein: CSVDEGERGSYGYTF.

The rearrangement joins TRBV7-2 to TRBJ1-2, with D possibly TRBD1 on 6 matching bases. CDR3 length: 15 amino acids. V was cut by 0 bases and J by 7 bases, with 15 bases left in between. CDR1 and CDR2 from the germline V gene are SGHTA and FQGNSA. The CDR3, as DNA: TGTGCCAGCAGCTTAGCCGAGGGGGGGTTTGGTGGCTACACCTTC. This encodes CASSLAEGGFGGYTF.

The chain is built from TRBV4-1 and TRBJ2-1; possible D gene TRBD2, 5 bases. Trimming pared 4 bases from V and 2 bases from J, leaving 9 bases between. This CDR3 is built from 14 residues. Per germline, CDR1 MGHRA and CDR2 YSYEKL. The CDR3 nucleotides read TGCGCCAGCAGCCGCCTACTAGCCTACAATGAGCAGTTCTTC. Translating it yields CASSRLLAYNEQFF.

CDR3 sequence reads: CASSLSSGGSYNEQFF. The CDR3 nucleotides are TGTGCCAGCAGTTTATCAAGCGGGGGAAGCTACAATGAGCAGTTCTTC. The chain has TRBV28 and TRBJ2-1; TRBD2 matches 8 bases. This CDR3 contains 16 residues. Germline CDR1 is MDHEN and CDR2 is SYDVKM. J lost 3 bases, V lost 1 base, and 5 bases had no gene match.

The chain is built from TRBV11-2 and TRBJ2-4; no reliable D call. Germline CDR1 reads SGHAT; CDR2 reads FQNNGV. The CDR3 is 11 amino acids. The V end lost 6 bases, the J end lost 11 bases, and 11 bases lay between the germline ends. Here the CDR3 reads CASRSGGLQYF. The CDR3 DNA reads TGTGCCAGCAGGTCTGGTGGGCTTCAGTACTTC.

The genes are TRBV5-1 and TRBJ2-3, with TRBD1 identical over 9 bases. Germline CDR1 and CDR2: SGHRS and YFSETQ. The CDR3 has 17 residues. J lost 1 base, V lost 3 bases, and 9 bases had no gene match. In nucleotides, the CDR3 is TGCGCCAGCAGCTCGGGGACCGGGACAGGGCGCACAGATACGCAGTATTTT. Protein product: CASSSGTGTGRTDTQYF. Full variable domain (outside the CDR3, taken from reference TRBV5-1 and TRBJ2-3): KAGVTQTPRYLIKTRGQQVTLSCSPISGHRSVSWYQQTPGQGLQFLFEYFSETQRNKGNFPGRFSGRQFSNSRSEMNVSTLELGDSALYLCASSSGTGTGRTDTQYFGPGTRLTVL.

V usage is TRBV6-6 and J usage is TRBJ1-1; the match to TRBD1 covers 7 bases. V was clipped by 5 bases and J by 2 bases; unmatched bases: 5. CDR3 size: 14 residues. Germline CDR1 reads MNHNY; CDR2 reads SVGAGI (reference sequence). The CDR3 DNA follows: TGTGCCAGCAGTAGACAGGGATCAAACACTGAAGCTTTCTTT. This gives the protein CASSRQGSNTEAFF.

This clone appeared once. The genes are TRBV2 and TRBJ2-3, with TRBD2 matching 7 bases. Looked up from germline, CDR1 is SNHLY and CDR2 is FYNNEI. The V segment lost 0 bases and the J segment 5 bases; nucleotides outside the gene matches: 8. This CDR3 contains 16 residues. The CDR3 here is CASSEALTGGGDTQYF. Here the CDR3 DNA reads TGTGCCAGCAGTGAAGCTCTGACGGGCGGGGGAGATACGCAGTATTTT. Based on the CDR3 plus reference TRBV2 and TRBJ2-3, the full variable domain is EPEVTQTPSHQVTQMGQEVILRCVPISNHLYFYWYRQILGQKVEFLVSFYNNEISEKSEIFDDQFSVERPDGSNFTLKIRSTKLEDSAMYFCASSEALTGGGDTQYFGPGTRLTVL.

The chain couples TRBV6-1 to TRBJ1-2; D unresolved. The CDR3 is 13 amino acids. Looked up from germline, CDR1 is MNHNS and CDR2 is SASEGT. V lost 4 bases to trimming and J lost 4 bases, with 10 bases between them. CDR3 region: CASSAEIIYGYTF. CDR3 nucleotides: TGTGCCAGCAGTGCCGAAATCATCTATGGCTACACCTTC.

The rearrangement joins TRBV11-2 to TRBJ1-1; no clear D gene. This CDR3 spans 15 amino acids. Trimming took 3 bases from V and 0 from J, leaving 11 bases between them. Germline CDR1 and CDR2: SGHAT and FQNNGV. This CDR3 is CASSLRAQMNTEAFF. The CDR3 DNA sequence: TGTGCCAGCAGCTTGAGGGCGCAGATGAACACTGAAGCTTTCTTT.

The chain links TRBV30 to TRBJ1-2; D may be TRBD1 (5 bases). Germline CDR1 GTSNPN, CDR2 SVGIG (reference sequence). The CDR3 loop spans 14 amino acids. The CDR3 region has the DNA TGTGCACATGGGGGTAGGGTTTGGAACTATGGCTACACCTTC. Its protein product is CAHGGRVWNYGYTF.

Only a few counts were recorded for this clone. The V call is TRBV7-6, the J call TRBJ1-2, with no clear D. Germline-derived CDR1 and CDR2 are SGHVS and FNYEAQ. The CDR3 runs 13 residues. With 6 bases removed from V and 8 bases from J, the gap between germline ends came to 16 bases. The CDR3 protein is CASSRWSPEGYTF. In nucleotides, the CDR3 is TGTGCCAGCAGTCGATGGTCTCCGGAAGGCTACACCTTC.

V and J are TRBV15 and TRBJ2-1; D not certain. CDR1 and CDR2 (germline): LNHNV, YYDKDF (reference sequence). The CDR3 runs to 16 residues. V lost 1 base to trimming and J lost 2 bases, with 12 bases between them. CDR3 sequence: CATSRGWITTYNEQFF. The CDR3 bases are TGTGCCACCAGCAGAGGGTGGATAACAACCTACAATGAGCAGTTCTTC.

The chain is built from TRBV15 and TRBJ2-3; no clear D. Trimming cost V 0 bases and J 6 bases, with 4 bases left between them. CDR3 size: 12 residues. The V gene's germline CDR1 is LNHNV and CDR2 YYDKDF (reference sequence). The CDR3 sequence is CATSRDEDTQYF. CDR3 nucleotides: TGTGCCACCAGCAGAGATGAGGATACGCAGTATTTT.

The chain couples TRBV6-5 to TRBJ1-1; D remains unclear. The ends were cut back, 7 bases at V and 0 bases at J, with 15 bases in the middle. Germline V gene sequence: CDR1 MNHEY, CDR2 SVGAGI. The CDR3 length is 15 residues. CDR3 nucleotides: TGTGCCAGCACGGCCCTCGGGCGTTTGAACACTGAAGCTTTCTTT. It is translated as CASTALGRLNTEAFF.

A note on this clone: This specimen includes other DNA sequences encoding the same CDR3. V usage is TRBV4-2 and J usage is TRBJ2-1, with 7 bases identical to TRBD2. The CDR3 runs to 15 residues. The V gene's germline CDR1 is LGHNA and CDR2 YNFKEQ. V lost 2 bases and J lost 2; bases outside the gene matches: 3. The CDR3 here is CASSQRLAAYNEQFF. The CDR3 bases are TGTGCCAGCAGCCAACGGCTAGCGGCCTACAATGAGCAGTTCTTC.

V usage is TRBV19 and J usage is TRBJ1-2, with D maybe TRBD1 (5 bases). In germline, CDR1 is LNHDA, CDR2 SQIVND (reference sequence). This CDR3 is 15 amino acids long. V was shortened by 9 bases and J by 1 base, with 18 bases between the two germline ends. For the CDR3, the DNA is TGTGCCAGCGGGGGTGGAGGGAAGGGTAACTATGGCTACACCTTC. Its translation is CASGGGGKGNYGYTF.

The chain links TRBV11-2 to TRBJ2-7, with D uncertain. The germline V and J ends were trimmed by 6 bases and 7 bases, with 10 bases remaining between them. Germline values: CDR1 SGHAT, CDR2 FQNNGV. This CDR3 has 11 amino acids. The DNA for the CDR3 is TGTGCCAGCAGTTTCGTTTGGGAGCAGTACTTC. It specifies CASSFVWEQYF.

The V gene is TRBV5-6, the J gene TRBJ2-1, with TRBD2 matching 12 bases. V shed 0 bases, J shed 0 bases, and the junction held 7 bases outside the gene matches. The length of the CDR3 is 19 residues. The germline CDR1 and CDR2 sequences are SGHDT and YYEEEE. The CDR3 sequence is CASSLELAGGLSSYNEQFF. DNA of the CDR3: TGTGCCAGCAGCTTGGAACTAGCGGGGGGTCTTAGCTCCTACAATGAGCAGTTCTTC.

The rearrangement joins TRBV18 to TRBJ1-1, with TRBD1 as a possible D gene (6 bases). V lost 0 bases, J lost 5 bases, and 16 bases lay in between. In germline, CDR1 is KGHSH, CDR2 LQKENI. This CDR3 is built from 16 residues. Here the CDR3 DNA reads TGTGCCAGCTCACCACCGGGACGTCTAACAGGGACTGAAGCTTTCTTT. It codes for CASSPPGRLTGTEAFF.

This chain uses TRBV28 with TRBJ2-1, with unresolved D. Germline CDR1 is MDHEN and CDR2 is SYDVKM. The length of the CDR3 is 13 residues. Trimming cost V 8 bases and J 0 bases, with 8 bases left between them. This CDR3 is CASVKSSYNEQFF. The CDR3 nucleotides are TGTGCCAGCGTAAAGAGCTCCTACAATGAGCAGTTCTTC.

This rearrangement joins TRBV28 to TRBJ1-4; no definite D call. CDR3 length: 13 residues. Trimming took 6 bases from V and 3 from J, leaving 8 bases between them. The V gene's germline CDR1 is MDHEN and CDR2 SYDVKM. The CDR3 reads CASRRQPNEKLFF. The DNA of the CDR3 is TGTGCCAGCAGGCGGCAGCCTAATGAAAAACTGTTTTTT.

The V and J genes are TRBV25-1 and TRBJ1-3, with 8 bases aligning to TRBD1. The V segment lost 5 bases and the J segment 1 base; nucleotides outside the gene matches: 4. The CDR3 covers 15 residues. Germline V lookup: CDR1 MGHDK, CDR2 SYGVNS. The CDR3 here is CASSPDRGSGNTIYF. The CDR3 coding sequence is TGTGCCAGCAGTCCCGACAGGGGATCTGGAAACACCATATATTTT.

This sequence joins TRBV13 and TRBJ1-4; 7 nucleotides agree with TRBD1. Germline V lookup: CDR1 PRHDT, CDR2 FYEKMQ (reference sequence). This CDR3 has 16 residues. After removal of 6 bases from V and 0 bases from J, the junction contained 7 bases not matched to a gene. The CDR3 coding sequence is TGTGCCAGCAGGACCGGACAGGTCGCAACTAATGAAAAACTGTTTTTT. Its protein is CASRTGQVATNEKLFF.

The chain links TRBV2 to TRBJ1-1; D perhaps matches TRBD1 (5 bases). The CDR3 has 14 residues. The ends were cut back, 6 bases at V and 4 bases at J, with 15 bases in the middle. Germline CDR1 SNHLY, CDR2 FYNNEI. For the CDR3, the DNA is TGTGCCAGCAGCGTTATGGGACCGGGCACTGAAGCTTTCTTT. Protein: CASSVMGPGTEAFF.

This chain connects TRBV6-5 to TRBJ1-3; 7 nucleotides agree with TRBD1. Germline V gene sequence: CDR1 MNHEY, CDR2 SVGAGI. V lost 5 bases and J lost 2; bases outside the gene matches: 6. The CDR3 extends over 15 amino acids. The CDR3 bases are TGTGCCAGCAGTCCTTACGACAGGGCTGGAAACACCATATATTTT. This sequence encodes CASSPYDRAGNTIYF.

The rearrangement uses TRBV18 and TRBJ2-6; D perhaps matches TRBD1 (5 bases). Germline V gene sequence: CDR1 KGHSH, CDR2 LQKENI. This CDR3 contains 21 residues. V was clipped by 4 bases and J by 0 bases, with 25 bases between them. The CDR3 region is CASSLLVSQGRSTSGANVLTF. The CDR3 coding sequence is TGTGCCAGCTCACTACTTGTTTCGCAGGGAAGGAGTACCTCTGGGGCCAACGTCCTGACTTTC.

The chain has TRBV7-2 and TRBJ1-2, with 7 bases aligning to TRBD1. From germline, CDR1 is SGHTA and CDR2 FQGNSA. This CDR3 comprises 14 residues. With 3 bases clipped from V and 4 bases from J, the junction kept 5 bases outside the gene matches. In DNA, the CDR3 is TGTGCCAGCAGCTTCTCGCGGGACAGCTATGGCTACACCTTC. It specifies CASSFSRDSYGYTF.

J is TRBJ2-1 and V is TRBV4-1; the D call may be TRBD1 or TRBD2 (6 bases each). CDR1 and CDR2 (germline): MGHRA, YSYEKL. The CDR3 contains 15 residues. Trimming cost V 4 bases and J 6 bases, with 16 bases left between them. Here the CDR3 DNA reads TGCGCCAGCAGCCTCGGAGGGGGGAGGAGCAATGAGCAGTTCTTC. Its protein product is CASSLGGGRSNEQFF.

The chain joins TRBV5-1 to TRBJ2-7; D ambiguous. Trimming pared 4 bases from V and 0 bases from J, leaving 5 bases between. There are 12 residues in the CDR3. The germline V gene has CDR1 SGHRS and CDR2 YFSETQ. CDR3 sequence reads: CASSPSSYEQYF. DNA for the CDR3: TGCGCCAGCAGCCCGAGCTCCTACGAGCAGTACTTC.

The chain combines TRBV5-1 with TRBJ2-6; 9 positions agree with TRBD1. V trimming: 4 bases; J trimming: 0 bases; junction bases outside the gene matches: 5. Germline-derived CDR1 and CDR2 are SGHRS and YFSETQ. The length of the CDR3 is 17 residues. CDR3 residues: CASSDGQGRSGANVLTF. In DNA, the CDR3 is TGCGCCAGCAGCGACGGACAGGGGCGCTCTGGGGCCAACGTCCTGACTTTC.